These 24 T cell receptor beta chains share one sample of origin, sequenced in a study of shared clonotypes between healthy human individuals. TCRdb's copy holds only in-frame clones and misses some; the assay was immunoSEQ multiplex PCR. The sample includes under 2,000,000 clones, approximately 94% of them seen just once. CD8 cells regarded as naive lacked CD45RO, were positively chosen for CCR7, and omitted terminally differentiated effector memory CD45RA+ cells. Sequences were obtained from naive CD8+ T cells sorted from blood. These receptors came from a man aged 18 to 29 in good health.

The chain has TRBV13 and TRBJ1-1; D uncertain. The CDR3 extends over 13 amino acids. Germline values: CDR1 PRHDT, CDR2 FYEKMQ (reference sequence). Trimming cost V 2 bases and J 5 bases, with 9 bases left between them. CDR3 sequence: CASSLQVGTEAFF. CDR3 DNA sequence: TGTGCCAGCAGCTTACAGGTGGGGACTGAAGCTTTCTTT.

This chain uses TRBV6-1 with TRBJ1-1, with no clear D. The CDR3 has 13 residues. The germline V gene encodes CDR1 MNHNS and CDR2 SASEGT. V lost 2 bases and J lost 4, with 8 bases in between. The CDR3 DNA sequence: TGTGCCAGCAGTGAAACTGGGAGCACTGAAGCTTTCTTT. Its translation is CASSETGSTEAFF.

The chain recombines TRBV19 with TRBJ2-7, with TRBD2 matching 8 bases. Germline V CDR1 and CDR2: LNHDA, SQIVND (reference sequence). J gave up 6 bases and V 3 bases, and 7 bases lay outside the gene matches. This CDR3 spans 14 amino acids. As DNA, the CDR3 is TGTGCCAGTAGTATCGGAGCGGGAGTGGGCGAGCAGTACTTC. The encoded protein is CASSIGAGVGEQYF.

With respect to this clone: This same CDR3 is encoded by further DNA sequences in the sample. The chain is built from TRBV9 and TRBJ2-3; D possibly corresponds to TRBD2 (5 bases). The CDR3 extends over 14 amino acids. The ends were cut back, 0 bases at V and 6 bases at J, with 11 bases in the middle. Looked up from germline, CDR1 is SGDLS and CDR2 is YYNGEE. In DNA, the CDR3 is TGTGCCAGCAGCGTAGACCTAGGGAGTGATACGCAGTATTTT. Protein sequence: CASSVDLGSDTQYF.

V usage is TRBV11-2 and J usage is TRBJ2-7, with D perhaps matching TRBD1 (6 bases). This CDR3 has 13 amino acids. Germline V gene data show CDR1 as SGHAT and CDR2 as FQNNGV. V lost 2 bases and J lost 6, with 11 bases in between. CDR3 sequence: CASSLLGAGEQYF. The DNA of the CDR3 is TGTGCCAGCAGCTTACTGGGGGCGGGCGAGCAGTACTTC.

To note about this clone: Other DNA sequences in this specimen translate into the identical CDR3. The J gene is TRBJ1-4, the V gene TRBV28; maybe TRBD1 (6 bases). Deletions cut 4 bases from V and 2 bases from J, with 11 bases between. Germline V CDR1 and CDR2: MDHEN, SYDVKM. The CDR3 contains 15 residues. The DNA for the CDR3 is TGTGCCAGCAGTTCAACAGGGAGCACTAATGAAAAACTGTTTTTT. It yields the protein CASSSTGSTNEKLFF.

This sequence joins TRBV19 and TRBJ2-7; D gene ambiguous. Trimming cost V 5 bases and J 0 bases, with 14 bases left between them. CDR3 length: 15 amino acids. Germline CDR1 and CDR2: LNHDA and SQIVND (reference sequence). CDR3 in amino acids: CASSPYMESSYEQYF. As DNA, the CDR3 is TGTGCCAGTAGTCCGTACATGGAAAGCTCCTACGAGCAGTACTTC.

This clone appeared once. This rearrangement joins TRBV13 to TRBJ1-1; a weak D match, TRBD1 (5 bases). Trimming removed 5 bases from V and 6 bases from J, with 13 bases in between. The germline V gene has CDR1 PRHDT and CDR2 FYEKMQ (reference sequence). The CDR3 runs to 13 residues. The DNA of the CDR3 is TGTGCCAGCAGCGCTACGCCGGGACCTGAAGCTTTCTTT. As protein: CASSATPGPEAFF.

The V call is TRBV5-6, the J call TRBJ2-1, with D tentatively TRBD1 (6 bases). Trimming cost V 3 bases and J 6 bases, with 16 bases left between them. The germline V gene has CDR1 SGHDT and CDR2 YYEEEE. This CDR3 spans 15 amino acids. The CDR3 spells CASSSGTYFTNEQFF. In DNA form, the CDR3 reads TGTGCCAGCAGCTCCGGGACATACTTTACCAATGAGCAGTTCTTC.

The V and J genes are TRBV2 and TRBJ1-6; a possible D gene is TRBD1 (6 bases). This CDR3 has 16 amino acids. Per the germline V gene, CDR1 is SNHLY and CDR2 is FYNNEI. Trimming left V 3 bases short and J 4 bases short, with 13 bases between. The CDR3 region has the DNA TGTGCCAGCAGTGACTCAGGGGATCAATATAATTCACCCCTCCACTTT. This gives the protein CASSDSGDQYNSPLHF.

The CDR3, as DNA: TGCGCCAGCAGCATGACTAGCGTACGAGGGTTCGGGGAGCTGTTTTTT. It translates to CASSMTSVRGFGELFF. V usage is TRBV5-1 and J usage is TRBJ2-2, with 8 bases matching TRBD2. Germline V gene sequence: CDR1 SGHRS, CDR2 YFSETQ. This CDR3 is 16 amino acids long. With V trimmed by 4 bases and J by 7 bases, 12 bases remained unmatched.

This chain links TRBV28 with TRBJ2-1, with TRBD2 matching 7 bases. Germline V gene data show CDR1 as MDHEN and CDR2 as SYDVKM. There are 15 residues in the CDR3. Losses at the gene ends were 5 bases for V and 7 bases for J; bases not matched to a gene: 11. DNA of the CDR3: TGTGCCAGCAGTAACATCTTCAGGGAGGGGAATGAGCAGTTCTTC. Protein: CASSNIFREGNEQFF.

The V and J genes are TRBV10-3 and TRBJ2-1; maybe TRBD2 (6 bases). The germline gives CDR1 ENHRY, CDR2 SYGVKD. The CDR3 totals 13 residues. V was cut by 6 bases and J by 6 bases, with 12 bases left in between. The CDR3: CAISETSPNEQFF. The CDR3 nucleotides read TGTGCCATCAGCGAGACTAGTCCCAATGAGCAGTTCTTC.

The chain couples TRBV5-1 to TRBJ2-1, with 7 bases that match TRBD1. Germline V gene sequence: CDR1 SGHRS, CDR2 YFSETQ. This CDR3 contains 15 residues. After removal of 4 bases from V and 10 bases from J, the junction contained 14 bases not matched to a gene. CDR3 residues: CASSHRDSSSWEQFF. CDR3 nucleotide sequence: TGCGCCAGCAGCCACCGGGACAGCAGTTCCTGGGAGCAGTTCTTC.

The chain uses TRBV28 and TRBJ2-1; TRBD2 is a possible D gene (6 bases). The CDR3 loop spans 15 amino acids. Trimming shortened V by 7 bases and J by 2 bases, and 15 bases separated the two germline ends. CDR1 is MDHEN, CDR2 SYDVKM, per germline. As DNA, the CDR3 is TGTGCCAGCACCTTGGGGGGTGGGACCTACAATGAGCAGTTCTTC. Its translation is CASTLGGGTYNEQFF.

CDR3 bases: TGTGCCTGGAGTGTACCGGTCATGAACACTGAAGCTTTCTTT. Its translation: CAWSVPVMNTEAFF. V is TRBV30 and J is TRBJ1-1, with D uncertain. CDR1 is GTSNPN, CDR2 SVGIG, per germline (reference sequence). The CDR3 extends over 14 amino acids. The V end lost 0 bases, the J end lost 0 bases, and 8 bases lay between the germline ends.

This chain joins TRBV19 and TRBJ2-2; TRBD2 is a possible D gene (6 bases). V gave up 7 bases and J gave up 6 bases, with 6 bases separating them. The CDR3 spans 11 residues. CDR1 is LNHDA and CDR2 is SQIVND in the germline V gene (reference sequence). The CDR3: CASTSAGELFF. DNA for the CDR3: TGTGCCAGTACTAGCGCCGGGGAGCTGTTTTTT.

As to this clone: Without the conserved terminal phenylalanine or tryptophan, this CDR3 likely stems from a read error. The CDR3 coding sequence is TGTGCCAGCAGTCTTGGGACACTCTACGAGCAGTACCTC. Its translation: CASSLGTLYEQYL. This chain joins TRBV6-5 and TRBJ2-7; the D gene is possibly TRBD1 (6 bases). Germline CDR1 is MNHEY and CDR2 is SVGAGI. There are 13 residues in the CDR3. Trimming stripped 5 bases from V and 3 bases from J, with 11 bases between.

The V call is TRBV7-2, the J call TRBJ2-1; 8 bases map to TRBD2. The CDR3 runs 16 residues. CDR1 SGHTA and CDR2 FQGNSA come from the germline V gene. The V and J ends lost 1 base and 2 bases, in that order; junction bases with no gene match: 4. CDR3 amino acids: CASSLVPGGPYNEQFF. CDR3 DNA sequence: TGTGCCAGCAGCTTAGTACCGGGGGGGCCCTACAATGAGCAGTTCTTC.

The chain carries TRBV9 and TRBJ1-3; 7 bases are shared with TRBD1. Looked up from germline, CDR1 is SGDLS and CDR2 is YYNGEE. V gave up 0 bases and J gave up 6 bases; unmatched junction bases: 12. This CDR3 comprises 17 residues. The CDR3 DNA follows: TGTGCCAGCAGCGTAGGACATGAGGGGGCTCTAGAAAACACCATATATTTT. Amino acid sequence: CASSVGHEGALENTIYF.

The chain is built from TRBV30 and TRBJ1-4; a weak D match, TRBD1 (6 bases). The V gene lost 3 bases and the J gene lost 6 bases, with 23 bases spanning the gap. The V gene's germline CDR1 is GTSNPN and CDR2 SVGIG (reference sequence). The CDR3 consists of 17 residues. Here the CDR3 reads CAWSQHQTGPRDEKLFF. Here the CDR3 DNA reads TGTGCCTGGAGCCAACACCAAACAGGGCCGAGAGATGAAAAACTGTTTTTT.

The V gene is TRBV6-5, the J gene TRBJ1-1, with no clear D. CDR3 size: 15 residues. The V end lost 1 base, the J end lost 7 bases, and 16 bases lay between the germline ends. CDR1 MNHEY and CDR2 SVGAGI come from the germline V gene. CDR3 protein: CASSYWAGEAGEAFF. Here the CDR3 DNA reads TGTGCCAGCAGTTACTGGGCAGGTGAGGCGGGTGAAGCTTTCTTT.

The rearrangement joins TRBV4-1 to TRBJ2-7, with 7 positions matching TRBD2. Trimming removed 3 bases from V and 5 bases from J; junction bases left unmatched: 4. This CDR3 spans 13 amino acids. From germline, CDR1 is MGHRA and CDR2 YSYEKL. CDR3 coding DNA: TGCGCCAGCAGCCAGGCACTAGCGAACGAGCAGTACTTC. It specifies CASSQALANEQYF.

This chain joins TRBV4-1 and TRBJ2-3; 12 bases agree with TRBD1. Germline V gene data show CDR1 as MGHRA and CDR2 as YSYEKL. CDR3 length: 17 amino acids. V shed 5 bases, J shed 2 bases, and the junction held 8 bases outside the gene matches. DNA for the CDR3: TGCGCCAGCAGCTTACGGGGGACAGGGGGCTCCACAGATACGCAGTATTTT. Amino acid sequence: CASSLRGTGGSTDTQYF.